These 24 T cell receptor beta chains were sequenced from one sample in a study of neoadjuvant anti-PD-1 for oral cavity cancer (dated by TCRdb to about 2021). Libraries came from the immunoSEQ multiplex PCR assay. The table comes from immuneACCESS by way of TCRdb, which keeps in-frame sequences with V and J called. Part of the clones is missing from these tables; in studies checked, under half for an unresolved V gene and the rest for unknown reasons. Within this sample are fewer than 20,000 clones, with around 72% of them counted one time only. The ten largest clonotypes hold roughly 2.5% of the sample. The sample's time point, from its label and the paper: before neoadjuvant nivolumab. The sequences come from PBMCs, collected before nivolumab (anti-PD-1) treatment. The receptors originated from a person aged 40 to 85 with oral cavity squamous cell carcinoma.

V and J are TRBV29-1 and TRBJ1-2; D is possibly TRBD1 (6 bases). Germline V gives CDR1 SQVTM, CDR2 ANQGSEA. V shed 0 bases and J shed 11 bases, with 16 bases lying between them. The CDR3 sequence is 13 residues long. CDR3 bases: TGCAGCGTTGAAGATCGGGGGGCCGACGATTACACCTTC. Translated: CSVEDRGADDYTF. The variable domain in full, completed from reference TRBV29-1 and TRBJ1-2, reads SAVISQKPSRDICQRGTSLTIQCQVDSQVTMMFWYRQQPGQSLTLIATANQGSEATYESGFVIDKFPISRPNLTFSTLTVSNMSPEDSSIYLCSVEDRGADDYTFGSGTRLTVV.

The chain couples TRBV28 to TRBJ2-7; 14 bases align to TRBD2. This CDR3 region has 13 residues. Losses at the gene ends were 3 bases for V and 12 bases for J; bases not matched to a gene: 4. The germline V gene encodes CDR1 MDHEN and CDR2 SYDVKM. The CDR3 protein is CASSLGLAGVSYF. CDR3 nucleotides: TGTGCCAGCAGTTTGGGACTAGCGGGAGTCTCGTACTTC. Full variable domain (outside the CDR3, taken from reference TRBV28 and TRBJ2-7): DVKVTQSSRYLVKRTGEKVFLECVQDMDHENMFWYRQDPGLGLRLIYFSYDVKMKEKGDIPEGYSVSREKKERFSLILESASTNQTSMYLCASSLGLAGVSYFGPGTRLTVT.

The CDR3 nucleotides read TGCGCCAGCAGCGTATCCCCGTTGGATCGCAATGAGCAGTTCTTC. Its protein product is CASSVSPLDRNEQFF. The chain recombines TRBV5-1 with TRBJ2-1; D remains ambiguous. V was cut by 4 bases and J by 6 bases, with 17 bases left in between. CDR1 is SGHRS, CDR2 YFSETQ, per germline. The CDR3 sequence is 15 residues long.

The chain employs TRBV9 and TRBJ1-3, with a weak D call TRBD1 (6 bases). The V and J ends lost 5 bases and 4 bases respectively, with 16 bases between them. Germline V gives CDR1 SGDLS, CDR2 YYNGEE. This CDR3 is built from 15 residues. CDR3 region: CASSRGQGVGNTIYF. The CDR3 region has the DNA TGTGCCAGCAGTCGGGGGCAGGGTGTAGGAAACACCATATATTTT.

The gene calls are TRBV6-5 and TRBJ1-6; TRBD1 matches 7 bases. CDR3 length: 14 amino acids. CDR1 and CDR2 from the germline V gene are MNHEY and SVGAGI. J gave up 10 bases and V 6 bases, and 9 bases lay outside the gene matches. Here the CDR3 reads CASSPDRARSPLHF. CDR3 nucleotide sequence: TGTGCCAGCAGCCCAGACAGGGCCAGATCACCCCTCCACTTT.

CDR3 protein: CASSRGKGYGYTF. CDR3 DNA: TGTGCCAGCAGTAGGGGGAAGGGCTATGGCTACACCTTC. V and J are TRBV28 and TRBJ1-2; a weak D match, TRBD1 (6 bases). CDR3 length: 13 amino acids. In germline, CDR1 is MDHEN, CDR2 SYDVKM. V lost 5 bases and J lost 4, with 11 bases in between.

The J gene is TRBJ1-1, the V gene TRBV19; D is unresolved. Between the trimmed V and J ends, which lost 3 bases and 4 bases, there was a span of 9 bases. CDR1 and CDR2 (germline): LNHDA, SQIVND (reference sequence). This CDR3 has 13 residues. The CDR3 sequence: CASSIGSRTEAFF. The CDR3 region has the DNA TGTGCCAGTAGTATTGGTAGTCGCACTGAAGCTTTCTTT.

The chain uses TRBV27 and TRBJ1-1, with D perhaps matching TRBD1 (5 bases). This CDR3 is built from 14 residues. Per the germline V gene, CDR1 is MNHEY and CDR2 is SMNVEV (reference sequence). V was shortened by 8 bases and J by 1 base, with 14 bases between the two germline ends. This CDR3 reads CASYNRLTNTEAFF. The CDR3, as DNA: TGTGCCAGCTACAACAGGTTAACGAACACTGAAGCTTTCTTT.

V gene TRBV4-1 combines with J gene TRBJ2-1; 9 positions agree with TRBD2. In germline, CDR1 is MGHRA, CDR2 YSYEKL. The CDR3 runs 18 residues. Losses at the gene ends were 1 base for V and 5 bases for J; bases not matched to a gene: 12. This CDR3 reads CASSQGATSGGPDNEQFF. The CDR3 DNA follows: TGCGCCAGCAGCCAAGGGGCGACTAGCGGAGGCCCCGACAATGAGCAGTTCTTC.

The V gene is TRBV6-1, the J gene TRBJ1-1, with D perhaps matching TRBD1 (5 bases). Trimming took 1 base from V and 0 from J, leaving 12 bases between them. The germline V gene has CDR1 MNHNS and CDR2 SASEGT. This CDR3 has 16 amino acids. The CDR3 sequence: CASSEETGAMNTEAFF. The CDR3 nucleotides are TGTGCCAGCAGTGAAGAAACAGGAGCCATGAACACTGAAGCTTTCTTT.

V and J are TRBV6-6 and TRBJ2-7; D might be TRBD2 (6 bases). Germline CDR1 and CDR2: MNHNY and SVGAGI (reference sequence). There are 14 residues in the CDR3. V dropped 0 bases and J dropped 6 bases, with 12 bases sitting between them. In DNA, the CDR3 is TGTGCCAGCAGTTACTCGACGGGAGAGAGCGAGCAGTACTTC. It is translated as CASSYSTGESEQYF.

There are a few counts of this clone. The chain carries TRBV12-1 and TRBJ2-3; the DNA was not compared with TRBD2, the D call given in the table. TRBV12-1 is a recognized pseudogene. The CDR3 totals 16 residues. The CDR3 bases are TGTGCCAGCAGCTTTGGGCGATGGCGGGGCACAGATACGCAGTATTTT. This sequence encodes CASSFGRWRGTDTQYF.

This clone was recorded a few times. This CDR3 reads CASNQQGAAGELFF. The CDR3 coding sequence is TGTGCCAGTAACCAACAGGGGGCCGCCGGGGAGCTGTTTTTT. This sequence joins TRBV19 and TRBJ2-2; TRBD1 aligns across 9 bases. With 7 bases clipped from V and 6 bases from J, the junction kept 6 bases outside the gene matches. Germline assignment: CDR1 LNHDA and CDR2 SQIVND (reference sequence). There are 14 residues in the CDR3.

The chain employs TRBV10-3 and TRBJ1-4, with D hard to call. V was pared by 0 bases and J by 7 bases, with 6 bases between. Looked up from germline, CDR1 is ENHRY and CDR2 is SYGVKD. The CDR3 loop spans 13 amino acids. The CDR3 DNA reads TGTGCCATCAGTGAGTCGGGAAGTGAAAAACTGTTTTTT. Protein sequence: CAISESGSEKLFF.

The gene calls are TRBV14 and TRBJ2-7, with 8 bases aligning to TRBD1. In germline, CDR1 is SGHDN, CDR2 FVKESK. After removal of 4 bases from V and 9 bases from J, the junction contained 14 bases not matched to a gene. CDR3 size: 15 residues. The CDR3 reads CASSPRTGIPLVQYF. The DNA of the CDR3 is TGTGCCAGCAGCCCGAGGACAGGGATCCCGCTAGTGCAGTACTTC.

The chain joins TRBV9 to TRBJ2-1, with 9 bases identical to TRBD1. J gave up 8 bases and V 3 bases, and 9 bases lay outside the gene matches. CDR3 size: 15 residues. Germline V gene data show CDR1 as SGDLS and CDR2 as YYNGEE. Here the CDR3 reads CASSGQGGKSHEQFF. The CDR3, as DNA: TGTGCCAGCAGCGGACAGGGGGGCAAAAGTCATGAGCAGTTCTTC.

The CDR3 coding sequence is TGTGCCAGCAGCCCGCCGGGACTACGAGGGACCACAGATACGCAGTATTTT. As protein: CASSPPGLRGTTDTQYF. The chain joins TRBV5-4 to TRBJ2-3; 7 bases are a match to TRBD2. Trimming removed 4 bases from V and 2 bases from J; junction bases left unmatched: 13. The CDR3 loop spans 17 amino acids. CDR1 and CDR2 from the germline V gene are SGHNT and YYREEE (reference sequence).

This chain connects TRBV10-2 to TRBJ2-1, with D maybe TRBD2 (5 bases). Looked up from germline, CDR1 is WSHSY and CDR2 is SAAADI. This CDR3 contains 14 residues. The V gene lost 0 bases and the J gene lost 7 bases, with 10 bases spanning the gap. The CDR3 region has the DNA TGCGCCAGCAGTGAGTCCGGGATCAGGAATGAGCAGTTCTTC. Its translation: CASSESGIRNEQFF.

The chain combines TRBV2 with TRBJ1-2; 7 bases are a match to TRBD1. V was clipped by 5 bases and J by 2 bases; unmatched bases: 5. The germline gives CDR1 SNHLY, CDR2 FYNNEI. The CDR3 runs to 14 residues. This CDR3 is CASSPGQANYGYTF. CDR3 coding DNA: TGTGCCAGCAGTCCTGGACAGGCGAACTATGGCTACACCTTC.

This clone occurred a few times. This chain uses TRBV6-6 with TRBJ2-2; TRBD1 agrees at 7 bases. The V segment lost 4 bases and the J segment 5 bases; nucleotides outside the gene matches: 4. Germline values: CDR1 MNHNY, CDR2 SVGAGI (reference sequence). The CDR3 has 14 residues. Here the CDR3 DNA reads TGTGCCAGCAGTTCCAGGGGGTGGACCGGGGAGCTGTTTTTT. This gives the protein CASSSRGWTGELFF.

The chain couples TRBV19 to TRBJ1-5; D is ambiguous. V lost 5 bases, J lost 5 bases, and 7 bases lay in between. CDR3 length: 12 residues. Germline V gives CDR1 LNHDA, CDR2 SQIVND (reference sequence). This CDR3 is CASSPGYQPQHF. DNA of the CDR3: TGTGCCAGTAGTCCGGGTTATCAGCCCCAGCATTTT.

CDR3 nucleotide sequence: TGTGCCAGCGGATGGAAGCGGGCGTACGAGCAGTACTTC. Translated, it gives CASGWKRAYEQYF. V is TRBV6-4 and J is TRBJ2-7, with TRBD2 as a possible D gene (6 bases). CDR1 is MRHNA and CDR2 is SNTAGT in the germline V gene. Trimming cost V 8 bases and J 4 bases, with 15 bases left between them. There are 13 residues in the CDR3.

The genes are TRBV27 and TRBJ2-7; tentative D call: TRBD1 (5 bases). The V end was cut by 11 bases, the J end by 2 bases, with 13 bases between. The length of the CDR3 is 12 residues. Germline V gene data show CDR1 as MNHEY and CDR2 as SMNVEV (reference sequence). The CDR3 here is CAPRVTPYEQYF. For the CDR3, the DNA is TGTGCCCCCAGGGTAACCCCCTACGAGCAGTACTTC.

This chain connects TRBV10-3 to TRBJ1-2; D not certain. The CDR3 loop spans 12 amino acids. V dropped 6 bases and J dropped 7 bases, with 12 bases sitting between them. In germline, CDR1 is ENHRY, CDR2 SYGVKD. In DNA, the CDR3 is TGTGCCATCAGCGACGGCGAACCTGGCTACACCTTC. It codes for CAISDGEPGYTF.